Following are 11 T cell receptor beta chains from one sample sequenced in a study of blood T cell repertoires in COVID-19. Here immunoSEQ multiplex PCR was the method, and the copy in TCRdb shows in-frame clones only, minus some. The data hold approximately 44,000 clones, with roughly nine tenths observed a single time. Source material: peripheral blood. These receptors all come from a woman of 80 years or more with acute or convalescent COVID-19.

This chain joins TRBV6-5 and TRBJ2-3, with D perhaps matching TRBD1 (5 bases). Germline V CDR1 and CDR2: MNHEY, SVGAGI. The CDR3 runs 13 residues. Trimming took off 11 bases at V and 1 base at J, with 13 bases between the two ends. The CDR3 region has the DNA TGTGCCGCACGCAGGGTTGGCACAGATACGCAGTATTTT. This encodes CAARRVGTDTQYF.

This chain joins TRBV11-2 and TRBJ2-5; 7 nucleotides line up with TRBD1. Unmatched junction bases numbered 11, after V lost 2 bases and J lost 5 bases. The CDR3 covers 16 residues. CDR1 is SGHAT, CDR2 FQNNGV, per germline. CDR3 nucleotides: TGTGCCAGCAGCTTAAACACAGGGGTGGTTGCGGAGACCCAGTACTTC. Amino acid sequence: CASSLNTGVVAETQYF.

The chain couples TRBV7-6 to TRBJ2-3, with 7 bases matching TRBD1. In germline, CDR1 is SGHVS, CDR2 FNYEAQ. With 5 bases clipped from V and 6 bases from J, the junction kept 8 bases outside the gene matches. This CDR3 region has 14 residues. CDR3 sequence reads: CASSLTDRIDTQYF. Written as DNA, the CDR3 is TGTGCCAGCAGCCTAACGGACAGGATCGATACGCAGTATTTT. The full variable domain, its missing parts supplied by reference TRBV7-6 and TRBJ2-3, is GAGVSQSPRYKVTKRGQDVALRCDPISGHVSLYWYRQALGQGPEFLTYFNYEAQQDKSGLPNDRFSAERPEGSISTLTIQRTEQRDSAMYRCASSLTDRIDTQYFGPGTRLTVL.

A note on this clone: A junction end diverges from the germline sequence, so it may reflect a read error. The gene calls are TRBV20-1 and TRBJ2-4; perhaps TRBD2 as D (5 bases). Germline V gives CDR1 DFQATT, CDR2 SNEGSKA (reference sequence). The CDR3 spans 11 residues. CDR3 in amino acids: CSARTIGLPTF. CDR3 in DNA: TGCAGTGCTAGAACGATAGGACTCCCTACCTTC.

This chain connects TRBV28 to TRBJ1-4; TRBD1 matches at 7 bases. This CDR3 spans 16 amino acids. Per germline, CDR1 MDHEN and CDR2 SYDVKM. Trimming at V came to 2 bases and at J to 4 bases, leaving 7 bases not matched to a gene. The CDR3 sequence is CASSLPGTANNEKLFF. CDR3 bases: TGTGCCAGCAGTTTACCCGGGACAGCGAATAATGAAAAACTGTTTTTT.

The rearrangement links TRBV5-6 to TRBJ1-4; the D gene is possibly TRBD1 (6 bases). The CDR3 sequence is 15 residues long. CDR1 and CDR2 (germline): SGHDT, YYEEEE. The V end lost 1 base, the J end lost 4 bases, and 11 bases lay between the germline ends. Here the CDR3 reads CASSLMDRLNEKLFF. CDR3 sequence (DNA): TGTGCCAGCAGCTTGATGGACAGACTTAATGAAAAACTGTTTTTT.

DNA of the CDR3: TGTGCCAGCAGTTTACAGGGGAGGAATCAGCCCCAGCATTTT. Protein: CASSLQGRNQPQHF. The chain is built from TRBV2 and TRBJ1-5; 7 nucleotides match TRBD1. The CDR3 consists of 14 residues. V lost 5 bases to trimming and J lost 4 bases; unmatched junction nucleotides: 5. Germline V gene lookup returns CDR1 SNHLY and CDR2 FYNNEI.

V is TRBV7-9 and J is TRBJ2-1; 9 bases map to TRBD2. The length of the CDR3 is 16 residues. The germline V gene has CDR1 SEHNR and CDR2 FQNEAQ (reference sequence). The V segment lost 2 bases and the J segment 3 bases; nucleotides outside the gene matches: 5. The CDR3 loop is CASSLFVAGDYNEQFF. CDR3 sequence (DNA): TGTGCCAGCAGCTTATTTGTAGCGGGGGACTACAATGAGCAGTTCTTC.

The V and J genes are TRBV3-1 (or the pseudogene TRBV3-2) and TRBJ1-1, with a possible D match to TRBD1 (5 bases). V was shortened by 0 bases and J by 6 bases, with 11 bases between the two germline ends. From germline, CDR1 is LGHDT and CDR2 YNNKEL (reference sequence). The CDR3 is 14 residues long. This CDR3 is CASSQEGRAPEAFF. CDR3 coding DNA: TGTGCCAGCAGCCAAGAGGGCAGGGCCCCTGAAGCTTTCTTT.

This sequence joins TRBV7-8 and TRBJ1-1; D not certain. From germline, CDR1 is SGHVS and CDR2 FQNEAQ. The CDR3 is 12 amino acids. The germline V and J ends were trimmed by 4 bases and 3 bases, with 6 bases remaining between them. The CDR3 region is CASSSVHTEAFF. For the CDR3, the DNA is TGTGCCAGCAGCTCAGTTCACACTGAAGCTTTCTTT. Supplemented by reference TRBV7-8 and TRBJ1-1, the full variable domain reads GAGVSQSPRYKVAKRGQDVALRCDPISGHVSLFWYQQALGQGPEFLTYFQNEAQLDKSGLPSDRFFAERPEGSVSTLKIQRTQQEDSAVYLCASSSVHTEAFFGQGTRLTVV.

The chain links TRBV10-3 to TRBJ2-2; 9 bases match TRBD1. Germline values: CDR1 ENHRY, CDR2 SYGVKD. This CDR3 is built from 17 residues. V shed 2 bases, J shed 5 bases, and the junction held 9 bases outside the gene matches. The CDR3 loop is CAISEVLGQGNTGELFF. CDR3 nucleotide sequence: TGTGCCATCAGTGAGGTGTTGGGACAGGGCAATACCGGGGAGCTGTTTTTT.